The following is a TCR beta chain sequence with its context. Its target is unknown. The input was approximately 500 ng total RNA; TCR beta cDNA was made from it with a constant-region primer. Construction of TCR beta libraries relied on three successive nested multiplex PCR rounds employing slightly modified ARM-PCR. The first two PCR rounds used TRBV1-TRBV30 primers with a Cbeta primer, roughly 10 cycles each. TCRdb analysed the multiplex PCR reads with MiXCR anew, one entry per CDR3 protein. Of tens of thousands of distinct CDR3 sequences in the sample, approximately 71% were seen once. The study co-extracted DNA and RNA from roughly 20-30 mg of unsorted bulk tissue. Treatment-naive at the time, the patients had chronic HBV infection. This specimen belongs to a study of tumor-infiltrating lymphocytes in primary liver carcinoma. Study-wide results and caveats: Compared with tumor region pairs, tumor-adjacent and tumor-blood pairs overlapped less. Top-250-clone fractions were significantly higher in tumors than in blood (p = 0.039).

Trimming removed 5 bases from V and 5 bases from J, with 16 bases in between. Germline V gives CDR1 SGHNT, CDR2 YENEEA. The CDR3 is 15 residues long. Sequenced: tumor-adjacent normal liver tissue. The J gene is TRBJ2-1, the V gene TRBV11-3; maybe TRBD1 (6 bases). The TCR originated in a man aged 40-50 years with primary liver carcinoma and hepatitis B virus infection. CDR3 loop: CASSLGQNGDNEQFF. The CDR3 nucleotides are TGTGCCAGCAGCCTAGGACAGAACGGAGACAATGAGCAGTTCTTC.